This TCR beta chain was profiled in a study of T cells in Graves' hyperthyroidism and ophthalmopathy. The CDR3 totals 15 residues. The J segment lost 1 base and the V segment lost 6 bases, leaving 7 bases of the junction unmatched. CDR1 is DFQATT and CDR2 is SNEGSKA in the germline V gene (reference sequence). RNA transcripts were the template for amplifying TCR beta CDR3 regions. When the TCR CDR3 underwent first-round RT-PCR, the HTBI primer set was used. TCRdb recomputed calls from the multiplex PCR reads with MiXCR, one row per CDR3 protein. Among approximately 350,000 distinct CDR3 sequences listed, about 16% were seen once.

This TCR was recovered from a woman between 55 and 75 years old with Graves' ophthalmopathy. J is TRBJ2-7 and V is TRBV20-1; 12 bases map to TRBD2. The sample was blood. CDR3 sequence (DNA): TGCAGTGCGTGGACTAGCGGGATCTCATCCTACGAGCAGTACTTC. Its translation: CSAWTSGISSYEQYF.